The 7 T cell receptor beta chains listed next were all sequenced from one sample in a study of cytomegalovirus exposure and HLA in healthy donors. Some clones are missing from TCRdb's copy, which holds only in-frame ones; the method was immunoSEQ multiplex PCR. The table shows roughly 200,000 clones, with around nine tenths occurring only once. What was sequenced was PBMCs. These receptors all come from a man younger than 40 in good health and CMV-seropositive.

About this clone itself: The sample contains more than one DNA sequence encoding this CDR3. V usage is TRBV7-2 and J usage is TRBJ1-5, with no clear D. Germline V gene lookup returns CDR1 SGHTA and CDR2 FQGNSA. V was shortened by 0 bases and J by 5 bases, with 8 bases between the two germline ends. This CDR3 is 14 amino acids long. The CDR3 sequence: CASSLALGYQPQHF. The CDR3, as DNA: TGTGCCAGCAGCTTAGCTCTGGGATATCAGCCCCAGCATTTT. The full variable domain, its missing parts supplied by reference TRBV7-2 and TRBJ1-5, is GAGVSQSPSNKVTEKGKDVELRCDPISGHTALYWYRQSLGQGLEFLIYFQGNSAPDKSGLPSDRFSAERTGGSVSTLTIQRTQQEDSAVYLCASSLALGYQPQHFGDGTRLSIL.

CDR3 DNA: TGTGCCAGCAGCCTGGGACACCCTAGCAATCAGCCCCAGCATTTT. Protein: CASSLGHPSNQPQHF. The genes are TRBV28 and TRBJ1-5, with D perhaps matching TRBD1 (6 bases). The CDR3 spans 15 residues. The V end was cut by 6 bases, the J end by 0 bases, with 12 bases between. Germline lookup yields CDR1 MDHEN and CDR2 SYDVKM.

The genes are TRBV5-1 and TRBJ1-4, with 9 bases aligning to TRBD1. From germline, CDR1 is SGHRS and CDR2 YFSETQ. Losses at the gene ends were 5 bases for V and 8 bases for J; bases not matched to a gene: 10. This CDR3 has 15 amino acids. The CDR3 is CASSSSDRGREKLFF. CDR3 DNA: TGCGCCAGCAGTTCCTCGGACAGGGGACGGGAAAAACTGTTTTTT.

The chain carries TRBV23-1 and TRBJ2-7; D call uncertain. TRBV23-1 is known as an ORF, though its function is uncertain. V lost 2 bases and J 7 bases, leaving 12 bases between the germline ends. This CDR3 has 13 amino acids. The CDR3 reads CASSQPPLGEQYF. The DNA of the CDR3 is TGCGCCAGCAGTCAACCGCCGCTGGGGGAGCAGTACTTC.

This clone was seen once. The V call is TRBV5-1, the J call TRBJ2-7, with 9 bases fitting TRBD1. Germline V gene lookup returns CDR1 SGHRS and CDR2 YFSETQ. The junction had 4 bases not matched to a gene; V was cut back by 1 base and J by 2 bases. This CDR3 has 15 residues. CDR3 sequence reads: CASSLQGQGPYEQYF. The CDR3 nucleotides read TGCGCCAGCAGCTTGCAGGGACAGGGCCCCTACGAGCAGTACTTC.

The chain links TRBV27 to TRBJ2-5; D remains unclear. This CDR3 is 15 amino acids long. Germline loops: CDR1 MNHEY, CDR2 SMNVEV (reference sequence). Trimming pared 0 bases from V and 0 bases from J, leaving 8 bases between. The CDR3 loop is CASSLSFGNQETQYF. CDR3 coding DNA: TGTGCCAGCAGTTTATCGTTCGGCAACCAAGAGACCCAGTACTTC.

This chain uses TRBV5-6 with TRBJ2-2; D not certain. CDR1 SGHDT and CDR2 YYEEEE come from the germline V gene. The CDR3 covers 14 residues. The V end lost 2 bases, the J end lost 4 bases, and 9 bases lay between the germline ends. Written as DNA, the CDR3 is TGTGCCAGCAGCTTATCTACCTTCACCGGGGAGCTGTTTTTT. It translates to CASSLSTFTGELFF.